This TCR beta chain was obtained from a study of graft-versus-host responses after intestinal transplantation. Clones were read by immunoSEQ multiplex PCR, and TCRdb kept only the in-frame ones, dropping some. The table shows about 20,000 clones, with approximately 89% occurring only once. Germline V gene data show CDR1 as MGHRA and CDR2 as YSYEKL. Trimming removed 1 base from V and 3 bases from J, with 9 bases in between. CDR3 length: 15 amino acids. The chain is built from TRBV4-1 and TRBJ2-2; D is unclear. Sequenced material: PBMCs, taken 220 to 240 days after intestinal transplant. The sequence came from a human patient who received an intestinal transplant, so some T cells may come from the graft donor. Here the CDR3 reads CASSQVGRDTGELFF. CDR3 coding DNA: TGCGCCAGCAGCCAAGTCGGCAGAGACACCGGGGAGCTGTTTTTT.